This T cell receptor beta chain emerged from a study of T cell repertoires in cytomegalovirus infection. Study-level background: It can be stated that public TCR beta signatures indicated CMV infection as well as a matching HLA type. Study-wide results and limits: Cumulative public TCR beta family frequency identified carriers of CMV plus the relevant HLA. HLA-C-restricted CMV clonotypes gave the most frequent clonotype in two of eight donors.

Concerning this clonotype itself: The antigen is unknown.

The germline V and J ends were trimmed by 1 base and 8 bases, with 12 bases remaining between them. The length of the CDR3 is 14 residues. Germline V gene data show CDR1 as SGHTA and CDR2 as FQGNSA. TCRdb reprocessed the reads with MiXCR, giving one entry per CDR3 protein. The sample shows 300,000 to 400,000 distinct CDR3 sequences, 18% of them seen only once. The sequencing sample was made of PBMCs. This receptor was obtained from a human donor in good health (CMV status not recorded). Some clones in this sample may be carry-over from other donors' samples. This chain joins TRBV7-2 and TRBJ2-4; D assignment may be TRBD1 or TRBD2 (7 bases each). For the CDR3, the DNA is TGTGCCAGCAGCTTAGGGGCAGGGGGGGACATTCAGTACTTC. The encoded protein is CASSLGAGGDIQYF.